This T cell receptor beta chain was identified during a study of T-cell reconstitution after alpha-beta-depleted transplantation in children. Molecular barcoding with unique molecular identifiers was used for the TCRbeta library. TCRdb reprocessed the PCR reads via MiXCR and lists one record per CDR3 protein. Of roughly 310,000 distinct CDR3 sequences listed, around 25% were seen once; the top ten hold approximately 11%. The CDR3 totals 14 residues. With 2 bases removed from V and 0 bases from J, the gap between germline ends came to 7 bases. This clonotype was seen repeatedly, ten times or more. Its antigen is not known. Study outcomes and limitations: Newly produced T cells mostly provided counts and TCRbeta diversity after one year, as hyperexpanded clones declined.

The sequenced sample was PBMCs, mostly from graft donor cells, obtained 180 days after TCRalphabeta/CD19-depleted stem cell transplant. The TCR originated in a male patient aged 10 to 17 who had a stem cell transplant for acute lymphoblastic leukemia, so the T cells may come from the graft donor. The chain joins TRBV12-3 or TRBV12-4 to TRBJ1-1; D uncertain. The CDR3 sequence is CASSLKRVNTEAFF. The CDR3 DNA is TGTGCCAGCAGTTTAAAACGGGTGAACACTGAAGCTTTCTTT.